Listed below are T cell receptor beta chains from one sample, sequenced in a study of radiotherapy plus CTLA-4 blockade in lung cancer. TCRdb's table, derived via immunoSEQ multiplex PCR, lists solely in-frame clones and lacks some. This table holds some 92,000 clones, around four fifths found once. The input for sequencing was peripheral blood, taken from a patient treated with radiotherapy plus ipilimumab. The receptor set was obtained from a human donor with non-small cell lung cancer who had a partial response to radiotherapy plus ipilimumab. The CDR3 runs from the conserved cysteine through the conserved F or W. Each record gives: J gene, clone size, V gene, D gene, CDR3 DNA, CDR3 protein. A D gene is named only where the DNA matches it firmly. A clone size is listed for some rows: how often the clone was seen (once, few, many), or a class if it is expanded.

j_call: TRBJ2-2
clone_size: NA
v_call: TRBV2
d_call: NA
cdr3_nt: TGTGCCAGCAGTGAGGGACAATGGAATACCGGGGAGCTGTTTTTT
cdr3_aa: CASSEGQWNTGELFF

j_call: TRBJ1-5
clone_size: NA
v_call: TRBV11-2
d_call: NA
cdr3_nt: TGTGCCAGCAGCCCCGACCCCCGGGGAGTCCGGCCCCAGCATTTT
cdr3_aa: CASSPDPRGVRPQHF

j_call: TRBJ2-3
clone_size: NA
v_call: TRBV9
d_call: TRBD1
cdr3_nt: TGTGCCAGCAGCGCACAACAGGGGTCCTTCGGAACAGATACGCAGTATTTT
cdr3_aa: CASSAQQGSFGTDTQYF

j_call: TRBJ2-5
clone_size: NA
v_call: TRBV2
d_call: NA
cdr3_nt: TGTGCCAGCAGTCCAACAAGACAGCCCCAAGAGACCCAGTACTTC
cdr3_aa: CASSPTRQPQETQYF

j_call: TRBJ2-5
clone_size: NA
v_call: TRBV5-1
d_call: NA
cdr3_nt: TGCGCCAGCAGCCCGCAACAGGGTGGGCAAGAGACCCAGTACTTC
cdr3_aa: CASSPQQGGQETQYF

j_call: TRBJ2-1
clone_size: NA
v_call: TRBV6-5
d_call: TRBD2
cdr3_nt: TGTGCCAGCACCCCCAGCGGGACGAAACGAAGGTTCTTC
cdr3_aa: CASTPSGTKRRFF

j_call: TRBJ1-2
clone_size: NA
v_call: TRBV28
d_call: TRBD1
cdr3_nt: TGTGCCAGCAGTATACCGGGACAGGGGTATGGCTACACCTTC
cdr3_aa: CASSIPGQGYGYTF

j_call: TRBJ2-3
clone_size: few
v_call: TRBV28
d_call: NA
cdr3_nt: TGTGCCAGCAGTTCCATCCCTTCGGGAGCCCCTGATACGCAGTATTTT
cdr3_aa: CASSSIPSGAPDTQYF

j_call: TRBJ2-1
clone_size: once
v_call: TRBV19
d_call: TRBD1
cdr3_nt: TGTGCCAGTAGTATAATGGGACAGGGATACAATGAGCAGTTCTTC
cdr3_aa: CASSIMGQGYNEQFF

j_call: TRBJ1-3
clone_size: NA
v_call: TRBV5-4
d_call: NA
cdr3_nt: TGTGCCAGCAGCTTGGACAGCCTCTCTGGAAACACCATATATTTT
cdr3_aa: CASSLDSLSGNTIYF

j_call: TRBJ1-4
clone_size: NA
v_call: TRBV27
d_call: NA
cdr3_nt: TGTGCCAGCAGTTTTAGCAGCGTCCTTAATGAAAAACTGTTTTTT
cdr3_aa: CASSFSSVLNEKLFF

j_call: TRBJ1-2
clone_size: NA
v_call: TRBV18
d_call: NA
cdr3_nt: TGTGCCAGCTCACCGGGACCCGGTATGCGGACAGATTATGGCTACACCTTC
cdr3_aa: CASSPGPGMRTDYGYTF

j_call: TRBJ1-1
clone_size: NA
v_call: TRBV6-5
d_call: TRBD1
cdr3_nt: TGTGCCAGCAGGACACGACAGGGGAACACTGAAGCTTTCTTT
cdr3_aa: CASRTRQGNTEAFF

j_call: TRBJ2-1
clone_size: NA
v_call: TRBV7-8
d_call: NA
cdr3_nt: TGTGCCAGCAGCCCCCAGGGGGGATCCTTTAATGAGCAGTTCTTC
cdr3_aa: CASSPQGGSFNEQFF

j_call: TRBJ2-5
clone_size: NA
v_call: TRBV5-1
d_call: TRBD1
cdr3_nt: TGCGCCAGCAGCTACACAGGGGGCGAGACCCAGTACTTC
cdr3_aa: CASSYTGGETQYF

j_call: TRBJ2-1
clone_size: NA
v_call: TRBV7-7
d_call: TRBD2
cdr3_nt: TGTGCCAGCAGCTTGCGGACTAGCGGCTACAATGAGCAGTTCTTC
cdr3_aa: CASSLRTSGYNEQFF

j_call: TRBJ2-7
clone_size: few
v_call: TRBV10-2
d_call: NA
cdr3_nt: TGCGCCAGCAGTGGAAACTTACCCTACGAGCAGTACTTC
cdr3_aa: CASSGNLPYEQYF

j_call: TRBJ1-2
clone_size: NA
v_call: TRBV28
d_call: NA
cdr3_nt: TGTGCCAGCACGGGGGACCGTGGCTACACCTTC
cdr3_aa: CASTGDRGYTF

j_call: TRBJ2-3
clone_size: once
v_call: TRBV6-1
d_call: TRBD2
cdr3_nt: TGTGCCACTAGGACTAGCGGGACCACAGATACGCAGTATTTT
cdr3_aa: CATRTSGTTDTQYF

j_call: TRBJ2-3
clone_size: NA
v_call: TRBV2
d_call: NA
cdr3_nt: TGTGCCAGCAGGTCCGAGAGTGGCACAGATACGCAGTATTTT
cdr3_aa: CASRSESGTDTQYF

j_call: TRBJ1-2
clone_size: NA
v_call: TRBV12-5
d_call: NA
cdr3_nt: TGTGCTAGTGGCCCCGGGGGGGCCCCATCCCTCTATGGCTACACCTTC
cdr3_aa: CASGPGGAPSLYGYTF

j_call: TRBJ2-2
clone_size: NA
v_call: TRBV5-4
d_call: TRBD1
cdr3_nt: TGTGCCAGCAGCCCGGGACAGGGGGCTGGCACCGAGGAGCTGTTTTTT
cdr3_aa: CASSPGQGAGTEELFF

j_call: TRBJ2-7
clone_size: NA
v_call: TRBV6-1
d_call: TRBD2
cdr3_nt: TGTGCCAGCAGTGAAGCGCGCGGGAGGGGTTTCTACGAGCAGTACTTC
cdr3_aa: CASSEARGRGFYEQYF

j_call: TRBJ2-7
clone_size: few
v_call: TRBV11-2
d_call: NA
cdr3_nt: TGTGCCAGCAGCTCGACAGGGAGGAGCTCCTACGAGCAGTACTTC
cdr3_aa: CASSSTGRSSYEQYF